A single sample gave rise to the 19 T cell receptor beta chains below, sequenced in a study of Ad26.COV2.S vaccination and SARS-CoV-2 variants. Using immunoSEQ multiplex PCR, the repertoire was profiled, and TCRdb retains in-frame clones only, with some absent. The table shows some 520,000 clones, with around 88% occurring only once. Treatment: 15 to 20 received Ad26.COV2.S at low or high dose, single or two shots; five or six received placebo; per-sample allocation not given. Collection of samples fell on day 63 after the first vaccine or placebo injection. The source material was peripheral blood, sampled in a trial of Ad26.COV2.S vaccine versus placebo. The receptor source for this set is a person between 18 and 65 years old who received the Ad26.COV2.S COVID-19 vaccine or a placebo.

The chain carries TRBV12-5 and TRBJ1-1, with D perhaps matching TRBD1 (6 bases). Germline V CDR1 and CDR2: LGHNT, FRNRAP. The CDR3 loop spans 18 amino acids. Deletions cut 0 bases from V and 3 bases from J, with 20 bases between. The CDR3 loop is CASGLVTSYRASDTEAFF. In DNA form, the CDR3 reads TGTGCTAGTGGTTTGGTAACCTCATACAGGGCATCCGACACTGAAGCTTTCTTT.

CDR3 protein: CASSSPPNTEAFF. The CDR3 nucleotides read TGTGCCAGCAGCTCCCCCCCGAACACTGAAGCTTTCTTT. The rearrangement joins TRBV12-3 or TRBV12-4 to TRBJ1-1; D unresolved. Trimming took off 6 bases at V and 1 base at J, with 9 bases between the two ends. There are 13 residues in the CDR3.

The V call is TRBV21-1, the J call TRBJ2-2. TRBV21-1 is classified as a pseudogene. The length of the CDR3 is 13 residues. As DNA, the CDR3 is TGTGCCAGCAGCAAGGGGGACACCGGGGAGCTGTTTTTT. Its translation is CASSKGDTGELFF.

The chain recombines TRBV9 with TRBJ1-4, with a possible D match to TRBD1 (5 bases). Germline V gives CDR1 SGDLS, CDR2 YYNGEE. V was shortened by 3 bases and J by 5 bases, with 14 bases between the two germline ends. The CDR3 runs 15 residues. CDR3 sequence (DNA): TGTGCCAGCAGCGGGGGACCGGCCGGGAATGAAAAACTGTTTTTT. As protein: CASSGGPAGNEKLFF.

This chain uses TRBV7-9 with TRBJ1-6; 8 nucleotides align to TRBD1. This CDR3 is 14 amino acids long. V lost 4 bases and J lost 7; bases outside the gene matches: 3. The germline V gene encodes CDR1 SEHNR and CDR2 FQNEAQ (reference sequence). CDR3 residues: CASSWGQDNSPLHF. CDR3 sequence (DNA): TGTGCCAGCAGCTGGGGACAGGACAATTCACCCCTCCACTTT.

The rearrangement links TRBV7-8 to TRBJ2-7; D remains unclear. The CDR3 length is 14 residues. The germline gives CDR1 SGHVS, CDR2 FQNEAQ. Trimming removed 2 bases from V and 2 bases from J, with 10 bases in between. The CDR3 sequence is CASSLSRLTYEQYF. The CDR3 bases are TGTGCCAGCAGCTTATCCCGACTGACCTACGAGCAGTACTTC.

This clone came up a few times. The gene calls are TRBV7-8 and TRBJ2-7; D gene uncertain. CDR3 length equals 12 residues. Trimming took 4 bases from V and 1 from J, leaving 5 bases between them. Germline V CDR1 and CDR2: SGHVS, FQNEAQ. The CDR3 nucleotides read TGTGCCAGCAGCTCCACATCCTACGAGCAGTACTTC. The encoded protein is CASSSTSYEQYF.

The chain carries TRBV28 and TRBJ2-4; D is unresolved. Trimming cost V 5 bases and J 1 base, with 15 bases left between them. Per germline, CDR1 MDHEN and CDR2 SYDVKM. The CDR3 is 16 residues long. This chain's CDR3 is CASSPPRQLAKNIQYF. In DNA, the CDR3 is TGTGCCAGCAGTCCCCCCCGGCAGTTGGCCAAAAACATTCAGTACTTC.

DNA for the CDR3: TGCGCCAGCAGGGGGGGGGATACCTTGGATACGCAGTATTTT. It translates to CASRGGDTLDTQYF. V and J are TRBV10-2 and TRBJ2-3; the match to TRBD2 covers 7 bases. This CDR3 contains 14 residues. Per the germline V gene, CDR1 is WSHSY and CDR2 is SAAADI. V trimming: 6 bases; J trimming: 6 bases; junction bases outside the gene matches: 9.

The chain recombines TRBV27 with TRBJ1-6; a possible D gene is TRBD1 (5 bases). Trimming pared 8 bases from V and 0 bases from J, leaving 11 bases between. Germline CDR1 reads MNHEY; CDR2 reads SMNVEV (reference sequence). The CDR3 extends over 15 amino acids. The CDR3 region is CASLRDASYNSPLHF. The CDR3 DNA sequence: TGTGCCAGCCTCCGGGACGCCTCCTATAATTCACCCCTCCACTTT.

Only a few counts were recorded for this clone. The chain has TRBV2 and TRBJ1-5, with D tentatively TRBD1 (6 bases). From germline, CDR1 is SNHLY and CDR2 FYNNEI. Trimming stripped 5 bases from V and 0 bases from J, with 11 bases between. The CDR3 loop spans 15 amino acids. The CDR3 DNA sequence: TGTGCCAGCAGTTATGACAGGAATAGCAATCAGCCCCAGCATTTT. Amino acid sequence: CASSYDRNSNQPQHF.

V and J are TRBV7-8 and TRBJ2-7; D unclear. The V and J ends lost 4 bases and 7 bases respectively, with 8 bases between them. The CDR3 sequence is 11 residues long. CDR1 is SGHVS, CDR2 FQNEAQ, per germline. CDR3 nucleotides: TGTGCCAGCAGCTCCCTCGGGGAGCAGTACTTC. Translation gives CASSSLGEQYF.

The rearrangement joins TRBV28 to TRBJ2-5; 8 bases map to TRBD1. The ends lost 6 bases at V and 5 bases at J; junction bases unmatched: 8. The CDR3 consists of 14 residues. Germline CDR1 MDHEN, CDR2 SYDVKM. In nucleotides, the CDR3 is TGTGCCAGCAGGGCCGGACAGGGTTGGGAGACCCAGTACTTC. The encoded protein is CASRAGQGWETQYF.

CDR3 amino acids: CAWKTLEAFF. The CDR3 DNA sequence: TGTGCCTGGAAAACACTTGAAGCTTTCTTT. The chain recombines TRBV30 with TRBJ1-1, with unresolved D. The CDR3 has 10 amino acids. Germline assignment: CDR1 GTSNPN and CDR2 SVGIG (reference sequence). V was pared by 4 bases and J by 7 bases, with 7 bases between.

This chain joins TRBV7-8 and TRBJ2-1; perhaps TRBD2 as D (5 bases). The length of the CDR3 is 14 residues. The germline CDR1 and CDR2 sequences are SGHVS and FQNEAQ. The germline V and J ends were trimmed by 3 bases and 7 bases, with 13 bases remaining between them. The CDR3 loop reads CASSLRVSANEQFF. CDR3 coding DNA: TGTGCCAGCAGCTTGAGGGTTTCGGCTAATGAGCAGTTCTTC.

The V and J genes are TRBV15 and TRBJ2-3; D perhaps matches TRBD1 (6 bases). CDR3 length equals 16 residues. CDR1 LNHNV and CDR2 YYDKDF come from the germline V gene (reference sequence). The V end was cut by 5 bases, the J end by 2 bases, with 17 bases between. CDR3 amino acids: CATSGGVASATDTQYF. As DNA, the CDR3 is TGTGCCACCAGCGGGGGCGTGGCTTCTGCCACAGATACGCAGTATTTT.

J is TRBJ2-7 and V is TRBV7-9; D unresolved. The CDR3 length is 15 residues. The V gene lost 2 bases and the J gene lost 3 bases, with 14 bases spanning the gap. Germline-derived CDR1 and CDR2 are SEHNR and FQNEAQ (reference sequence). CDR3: CASSLQSLTNYEQYF. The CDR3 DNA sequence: TGTGCCAGCAGCTTACAGTCACTGACCAACTACGAGCAGTACTTC.

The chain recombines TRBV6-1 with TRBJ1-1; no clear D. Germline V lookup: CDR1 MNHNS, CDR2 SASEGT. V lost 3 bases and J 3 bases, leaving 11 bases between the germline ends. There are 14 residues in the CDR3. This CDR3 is CASSEVLGDTEAFF. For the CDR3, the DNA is TGTGCCAGCAGTGAGGTCTTGGGAGACACTGAAGCTTTCTTT.

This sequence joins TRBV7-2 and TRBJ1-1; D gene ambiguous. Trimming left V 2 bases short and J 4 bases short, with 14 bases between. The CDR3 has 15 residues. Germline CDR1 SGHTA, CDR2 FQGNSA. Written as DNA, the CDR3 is TGTGCCAGCAGCTTATTTCGAGGTCGGGGCACTGAAGCTTTCTTT. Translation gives CASSLFRGRGTEAFF.